The clone carrying this T cell receptor beta chain turned up a few times. The antigen remains unidentified. Germline lookup yields CDR1 DFQATT and CDR2 SNEGSKA (reference sequence). V lost 2 bases and J lost 4; bases outside the gene matches: 7. The CDR3 length is 15 residues. These data belong to a study of molecular identifiers for immune sequencing clone quantification. Study-wide background: Replicate RNA came from 20,000 or 100,000 naive CD8 cells and was split five ways, and four parts were sequenced.

CD8+CD4-CCR7+CD45RA+ cells were sorted as naive CD8 T cells. In preparing bulk TCR libraries, previously described methods and listed TCR primers were used. TCRdb reprocessed the PCR reads with MiXCR, giving one entry per CDR3 protein. The sample comprises approximately 590,000 distinct CDR3 sequences, 25% of which are singletons, and around 0.78% rests with the top ten. General observations from the study: Investigators reportedly could detect spiked Jurkat TCR RNA from one cell among 950,000 or so naive cells.

This receptor was identified in a human donor in good health. Some libraries in this study had Jurkat cell RNA spiked in. The source material was naive CD8+ T cells from blood, with Jurkat cell RNA spiked in. The subset here: FACS-sorted CD8+CD4-CCR7+CD45RA+ naive T cells. V usage is TRBV20-1 and J usage is TRBJ2-7, with TRBD1 identical over 11 bases. The CDR3 loop is CSARPADRGLYEQYF. CDR3 nucleotide sequence: TGCAGTGCTAGACCCGCGGACAGGGGGCTTTACGAGCAGTACTTC.